This TCR beta chain is drawn from a study of PD-1 blockade in mismatch repair-deficient tumors. As for the study in general: Patients had over ten mismatch repair-deficient cancer types and were previously treated and progressing. Broader study findings: After pembrolizumab, tumor-resident clones rose rapidly, then generally contracted before radiologic responses.

TCRdb's copy holds only in-frame clones and misses some; the assay was immunoSEQ multiplex PCR. The sample consists of approximately 20,000 clones, more than 65% of them appearing once. Mismatch repair deficiency was confirmed in all patients, by PCR or immunohistochemistry. The CDR3 contains 14 residues. J was trimmed by 2 bases and V by 4 bases; bases with no gene match: 5. Per the germline V gene, CDR1 is SGHRS and CDR2 is YFSETQ. With respect to this clone: The antigen is undetermined.

Material: PBMCs, obtained 52 weeks after starting pembrolizumab. The genes are TRBV5-1 and TRBJ2-5; 7 bases line up with TRBD2. The receptor was derived from an adult with mismatch repair-deficient cancer. DNA for the CDR3: TGCGCCAGCAGCCCCGGGGGGTCACAAGAGACCCAGTACTTC. This codes for CASSPGGSQETQYF.